These T cell receptor beta chains were read from a single sample in a study of blood T cell repertoires in COVID-19. Only in-frame clones appear in the TCRdb table, and some are missing; sequencing was by immunoSEQ multiplex PCR. The sample has fewer than 350,000 clones; 90% are singletons. Source material: PBMCs or T cells enriched from blood (not recorded which). The receptor set was obtained from a woman younger than 35 with acute COVID-19. The CDR3 runs from the conserved cysteine through the conserved F or W. The D gene is left open where the match is weak. Clone size is stated in some rows and not others, as once, few, many or a class when expanded.

cdr3_aa d_call clone_size j_call v_call
CASGLVVDRVMNTEAFF TRBD1 - TRBJ1-1 TRBV12-5
CASSDNSEQFF - - TRBJ2-1 TRBV6-4
CASSPGTGDSPLHF TRBD1 - TRBJ1-6 TRBV6-5
CASSHDTGLYEQYF - once TRBJ2-7 TRBV10-1
CASSWTGTRGYTF TRBD1 once TRBJ1-2 TRBV28
CASTPGATDTQYF - - TRBJ2-3 TRBV11-2
CASSPRQGQEAFF TRBD1 - TRBJ1-1 TRBV5-1
CASSPGLAGRTYEQYF TRBD2 - TRBJ2-7 TRBV5-4
CASSLAGAPYEQYF - - TRBJ2-7 TRBV5-6
CASVQYRTGSTDTQYF TRBD1 - TRBJ2-3 TRBV5-6
CASSPKTSNTEAFF - few TRBJ1-1 TRBV18
CASSLDGSTTDTQYF - - TRBJ2-3 TRBV7-8
CASSLSLGEGISPLHF - - TRBJ1-6 TRBV27
CASSKTPGSRGYTF - - TRBJ1-2 TRBV28
CASSLWSSGRYEQYF TRBD2 - TRBJ2-7 TRBV11-2
CASRRGGDTEAFF - - TRBJ1-1 TRBV12-3/TRBV12-4
CASSQVIDSPDEQYF - few TRBJ2-7 TRBV4-2
CASSFARATGNTIYF - - TRBJ1-3 TRBV28
CASLTPAGRYTF - - TRBJ1-2 TRBV25-1
CASSPGLAGVEQYF TRBD2 once TRBJ2-7 TRBV27
CASSWASETQYF - - TRBJ2-5 TRBV5-1
CASRGTTWYEQYF TRBD2 - TRBJ2-7 TRBV28
CASSQDREAGGYTF TRBD1 - TRBJ1-2 TRBV2
CASSVRGWSGNTIYF - - TRBJ1-3 TRBV5-6
CASSLPQGSGQPQHF - - TRBJ1-5 TRBV28
CASSRIGTGTGDHTF TRBD1 - TRBJ1-2 TRBV4-3
CASSSSRSGGAKETQYF TRBD1 - TRBJ2-5 TRBV28